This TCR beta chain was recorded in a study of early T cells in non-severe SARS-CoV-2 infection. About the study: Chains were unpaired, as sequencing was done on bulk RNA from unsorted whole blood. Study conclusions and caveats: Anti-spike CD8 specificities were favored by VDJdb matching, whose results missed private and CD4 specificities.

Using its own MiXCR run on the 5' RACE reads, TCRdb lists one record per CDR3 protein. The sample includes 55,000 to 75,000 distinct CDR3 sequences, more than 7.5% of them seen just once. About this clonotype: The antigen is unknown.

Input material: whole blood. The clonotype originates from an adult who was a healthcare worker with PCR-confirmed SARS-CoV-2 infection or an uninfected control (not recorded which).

CDR3 region: CSASRGIGDEQYF. CDR3 DNA: TGCAGTGCTAGCAGGGGGATCGGGGACGAGCAGTACTTC. This chain connects TRBV20-1 to TRBJ2-7; 7 positions agree with TRBD1. Losses at the gene ends were 3 bases for V and 5 bases for J; bases not matched to a gene: 7. The germline V gene has CDR1 DFQATT and CDR2 SNEGSKA (reference sequence). The CDR3 spans 13 residues.